This TCR beta chain derives from a study of regulatory T cells in long-lasting Graves disease. Time point described: newly diagnosed GD, antithyroid drugs for less than 3 months. From PBMCs, RNA was extracted and then used to make the TCR library. Trimming removed 6 bases from V and 3 bases from J, with 12 bases in between. The CDR3 sequence is 14 residues long. The germline V gene encodes CDR1 MDHEN and CDR2 SYDVKM. iRepertoire HTBI primers and Arm-PCR of CDR3 regions built TCR beta libraries. One entry per CDR3 protein, called by TCRdb with MiXCR from the multiplex PCR reads. The data hold hundreds of thousands of distinct CDR3 sequences, with around 15% observed a single time. Study-level points and caveats: Persistent disease was characterized by preferential usage of TRBV28, TRBJ1-2 and TRBJ2-5. Less diverse TCR repertoires were seen in persistent Graves' patients than in newly diagnosed ones.

At least ten counts were recorded for this clonotype. Its specificity is not known. These same records also appear under a second study, on T cells in Graves' hyperthyroidism and ophthalmopathy. That source reports: The HTBI primer set served for first-round RT-PCR of the TCR CDR3.

This clonotype was sampled from a middle-aged woman with Graves disease. V usage is TRBV28 and J usage is TRBJ1-3; D is unresolved. This sample comprised peripheral blood mononuclear cells (PBMCs), obtained at new diagnosis, from a patient treated with antithyroid drugs. As DNA, the CDR3 is TGTGCCAGCAGCGCAGGATTCCTTGGAAACACCATATATTTT. It codes for CASSAGFLGNTIYF.